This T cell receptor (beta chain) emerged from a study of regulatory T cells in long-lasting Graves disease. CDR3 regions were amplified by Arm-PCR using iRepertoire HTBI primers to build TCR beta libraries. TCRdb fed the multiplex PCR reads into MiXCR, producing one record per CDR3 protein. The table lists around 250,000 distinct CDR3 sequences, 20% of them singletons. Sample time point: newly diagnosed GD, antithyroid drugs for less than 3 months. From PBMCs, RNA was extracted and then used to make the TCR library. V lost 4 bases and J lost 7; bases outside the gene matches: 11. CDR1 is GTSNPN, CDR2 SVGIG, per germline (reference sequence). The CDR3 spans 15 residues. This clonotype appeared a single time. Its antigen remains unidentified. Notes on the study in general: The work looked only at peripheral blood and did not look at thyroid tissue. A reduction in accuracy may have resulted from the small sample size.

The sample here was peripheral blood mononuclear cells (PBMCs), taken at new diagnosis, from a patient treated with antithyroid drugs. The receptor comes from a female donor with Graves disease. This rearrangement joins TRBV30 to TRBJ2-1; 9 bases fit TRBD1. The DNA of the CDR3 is TGTGCCTGGATGGGTCCGGGACAGGGAAGGAATGAGCAGTTCTTC. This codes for CAWMGPGQGRNEQFF.